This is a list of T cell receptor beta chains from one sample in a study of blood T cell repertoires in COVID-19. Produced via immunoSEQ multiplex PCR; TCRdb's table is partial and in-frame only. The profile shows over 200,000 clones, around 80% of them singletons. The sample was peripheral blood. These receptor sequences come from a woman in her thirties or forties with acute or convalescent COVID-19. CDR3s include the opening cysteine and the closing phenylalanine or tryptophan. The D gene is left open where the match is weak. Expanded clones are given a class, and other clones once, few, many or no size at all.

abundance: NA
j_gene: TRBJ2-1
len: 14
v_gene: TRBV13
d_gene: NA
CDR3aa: CASRDRTDYNEQFF
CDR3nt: TGTGCCAGCAGGGACCGGACAGACTACAATGAGCAGTTCTTC

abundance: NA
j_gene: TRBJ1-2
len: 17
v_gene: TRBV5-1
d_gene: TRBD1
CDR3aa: CASRFTGGTASEDGYTF
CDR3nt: TGCGCCAGCAGGTTCACAGGGGGCACTGCTAGTGAAGATGGCTACACCTTC

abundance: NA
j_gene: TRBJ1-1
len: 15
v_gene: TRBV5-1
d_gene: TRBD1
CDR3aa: CASRDRGQTNTEAFF
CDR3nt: TGCGCCAGCAGGGACAGGGGGCAGACGAACACTGAAGCTTTCTTT

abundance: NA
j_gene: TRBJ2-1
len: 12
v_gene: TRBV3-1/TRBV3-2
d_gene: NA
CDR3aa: CASSQNSGEQFF
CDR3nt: TGTGCCAGCAGCCAAAATTCAGGCGAGCAGTTCTTC

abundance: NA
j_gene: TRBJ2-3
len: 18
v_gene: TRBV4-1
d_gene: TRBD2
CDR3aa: CASRRAPGLAVGTDTQYF
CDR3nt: TGCGCCAGCAGGAGGGCTCCGGGACTAGCGGTGGGCACAGATACGCAGTATTTT

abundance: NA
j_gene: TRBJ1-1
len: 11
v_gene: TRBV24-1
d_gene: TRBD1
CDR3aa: CATRQGSEAFF
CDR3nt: TGTGCCACCCGACAGGGCTCTGAAGCTTTCTTT

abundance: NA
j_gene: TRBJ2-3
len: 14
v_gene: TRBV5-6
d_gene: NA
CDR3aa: CASSFPGSTDTQYF
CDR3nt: TGTGCCAGCAGCTTCCCCGGGAGCACAGATACGCAGTATTTT

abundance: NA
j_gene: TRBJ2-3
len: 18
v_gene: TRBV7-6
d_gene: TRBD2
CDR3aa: CASSQIPSGGVYPDTQYF
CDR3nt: TGTGCCAGCAGCCAGATCCCGTCGGGGGGGGTGTATCCAGATACGCAGTATTTT

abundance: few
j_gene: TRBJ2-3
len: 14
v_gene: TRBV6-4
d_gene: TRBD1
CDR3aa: CASSEDRGGDTQYF
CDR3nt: TGTGCCAGCAGTGAAGACAGGGGGGGGGATACGCAGTATTTT

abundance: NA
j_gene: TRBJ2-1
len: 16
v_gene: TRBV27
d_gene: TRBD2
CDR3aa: CASSAGGAGETNEQFF
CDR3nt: TGTGCCAGCAGTGCCGGGGGGGCCGGTGAGACAAATGAGCAGTTCTTC

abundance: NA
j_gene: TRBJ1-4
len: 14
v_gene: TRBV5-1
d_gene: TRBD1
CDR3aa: CASSSGGRNEKLFF
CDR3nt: TGCGCCAGCAGCTCAGGGGGACGTAATGAAAAACTGTTTTTT

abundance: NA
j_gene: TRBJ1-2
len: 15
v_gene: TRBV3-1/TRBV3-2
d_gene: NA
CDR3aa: CASTKRGAGSGGYTF
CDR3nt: TGTGCCAGCACCAAGCGGGGGGCTGGTTCAGGTGGCTACACCTTC

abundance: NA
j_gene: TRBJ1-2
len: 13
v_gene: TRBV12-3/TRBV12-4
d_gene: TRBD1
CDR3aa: CASRPTGGYGYTF
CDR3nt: TGTGCCAGCAGGCCGACAGGGGGCTATGGCTACACCTTC

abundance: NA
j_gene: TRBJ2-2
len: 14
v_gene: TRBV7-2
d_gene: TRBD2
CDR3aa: CASSLAGVPGELFF
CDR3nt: TGTGCCAGCAGCCTAGCGGGAGTACCCGGGGAGCTGTTTTTT

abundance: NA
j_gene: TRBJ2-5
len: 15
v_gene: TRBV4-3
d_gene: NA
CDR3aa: CASSQLPGLRETQYF
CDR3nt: TGCGCCAGCAGCCAACTACCCGGACTTAGAGAGACCCAGTACTTC

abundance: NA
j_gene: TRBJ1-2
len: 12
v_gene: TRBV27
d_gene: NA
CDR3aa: CATLGRDYGYTF
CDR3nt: TGTGCCACCTTAGGGCGGGACTATGGCTACACCTTC

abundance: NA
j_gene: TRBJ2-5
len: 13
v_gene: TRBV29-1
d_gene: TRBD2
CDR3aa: CSVLGTSVETQYF
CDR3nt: TGCAGCGTTCTAGGGACTAGTGTCGAGACCCAGTACTTC

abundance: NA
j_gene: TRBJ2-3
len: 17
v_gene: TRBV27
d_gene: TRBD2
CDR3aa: CASSPIRLAGGPYTQYF
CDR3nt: TGTGCCAGCAGTCCCATCCGACTAGCGGGAGGGCCTTATACGCAGTATTTT

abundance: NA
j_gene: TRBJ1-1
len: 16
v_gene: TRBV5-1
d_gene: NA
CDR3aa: CASSLDPGVGNTEAFF
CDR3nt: TGCGCCAGCAGCTTGGATCCAGGGGTTGGGAACACTGAAGCTTTCTTT

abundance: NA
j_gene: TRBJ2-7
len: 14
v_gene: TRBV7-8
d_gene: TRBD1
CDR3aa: CASSSTGGWDEQYF
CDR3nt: TGTGCCAGCAGCTCGACAGGGGGCTGGGACGAGCAGTACTTC

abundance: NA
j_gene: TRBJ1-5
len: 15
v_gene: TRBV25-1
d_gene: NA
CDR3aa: CASKVLGRDNQPQHF
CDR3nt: TGTGCCAGCAAAGTGCTAGGCAGGGACAATCAGCCCCAGCATTTT

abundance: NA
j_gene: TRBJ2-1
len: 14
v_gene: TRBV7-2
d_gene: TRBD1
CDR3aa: CASRWDRGTDEQFF
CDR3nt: TGTGCCAGCAGGTGGGACAGGGGGACGGATGAGCAGTTCTTC

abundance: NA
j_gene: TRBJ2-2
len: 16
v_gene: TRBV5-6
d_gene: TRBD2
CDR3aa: CASSFSGRASTGELFF
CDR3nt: TGTGCCAGCAGCTTCAGCGGGAGGGCTTCGACCGGGGAGCTGTTTTTT

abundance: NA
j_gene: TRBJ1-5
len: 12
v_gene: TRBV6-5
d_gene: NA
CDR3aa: CASRRGNQPQHF
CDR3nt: TGTGCCAGCAGGAGGGGCAATCAGCCCCAGCATTTT

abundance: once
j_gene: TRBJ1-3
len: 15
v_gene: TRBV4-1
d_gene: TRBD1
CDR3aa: CASSQEGTGPDTIYF
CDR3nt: TGCGCCAGCAGCCAAGAGGGGACAGGACCGGACACCATATATTTT

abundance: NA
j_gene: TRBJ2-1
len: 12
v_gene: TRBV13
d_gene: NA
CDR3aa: CASSRLMEEQFF
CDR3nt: TGTGCCAGCAGCCGACTTATGGAAGAGCAGTTCTTC

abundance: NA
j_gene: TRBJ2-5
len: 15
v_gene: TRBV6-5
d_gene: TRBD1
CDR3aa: CASSYSGQGKETQYF
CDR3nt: TGTGCCAGCAGTTACTCAGGACAGGGGAAAGAGACCCAGTACTTC

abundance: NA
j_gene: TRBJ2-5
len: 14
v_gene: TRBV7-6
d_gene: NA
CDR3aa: CASSLSGERETQYF
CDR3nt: TGTGCCAGCAGCTTATCGGGGGAGAGGGAGACCCAGTACTTC

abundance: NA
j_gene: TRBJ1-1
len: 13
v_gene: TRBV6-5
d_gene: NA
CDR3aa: CAIRRGLRDEAFF
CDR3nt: TGTGCCATCAGGCGGGGTCTGAGAGATGAAGCTTTCTTT

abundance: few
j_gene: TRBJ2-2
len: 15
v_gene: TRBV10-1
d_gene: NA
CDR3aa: CASRRGGDNTGELFF
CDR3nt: TGCGCCAGCAGAAGAGGAGGGGATAACACCGGGGAGCTGTTTTTT

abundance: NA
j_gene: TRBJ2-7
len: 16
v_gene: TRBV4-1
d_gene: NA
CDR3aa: CASSQGPNPRSYEQYF
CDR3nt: TGCGCCAGCAGCCAAGGGCCCAACCCCCGATCCTACGAGCAGTACTTC

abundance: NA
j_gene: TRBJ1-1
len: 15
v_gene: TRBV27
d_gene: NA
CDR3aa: CASIGVNRARTEAFF
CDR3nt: TGTGCCAGCATTGGGGTTAACAGGGCTAGGACTGAAGCTTTCTTT

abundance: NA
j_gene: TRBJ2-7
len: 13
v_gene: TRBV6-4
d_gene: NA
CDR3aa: CASRASYFYEQYF
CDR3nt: TGTGCCAGCCGGGCTAGCTACTTCTACGAGCAGTACTTC

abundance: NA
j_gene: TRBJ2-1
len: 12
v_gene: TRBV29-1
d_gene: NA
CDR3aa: CSARTGSNEQFF
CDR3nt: TGCAGCGCCCGCACAGGGAGCAATGAGCAGTTCTTC

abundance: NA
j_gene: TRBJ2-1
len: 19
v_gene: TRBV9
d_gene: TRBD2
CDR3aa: CASSVEGSGGILRYNEQFF
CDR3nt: TGTGCCAGCAGCGTAGAAGGTAGCGGGGGGATCCTAAGATACAATGAGCAGTTCTTC

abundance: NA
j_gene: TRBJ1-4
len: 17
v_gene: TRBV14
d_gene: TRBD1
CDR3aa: CASSLQGQGATNEKLFF
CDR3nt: TGTGCCAGCAGCCTCCAGGGACAGGGGGCAACTAATGAAAAACTGTTTTTT

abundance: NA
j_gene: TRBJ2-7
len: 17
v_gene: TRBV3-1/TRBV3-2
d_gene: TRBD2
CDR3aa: CASSPGLAVGIAYEQYF
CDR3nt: TGTGCCAGCAGCCCGGGACTAGCGGTGGGTATTGCCTACGAGCAGTACTTC

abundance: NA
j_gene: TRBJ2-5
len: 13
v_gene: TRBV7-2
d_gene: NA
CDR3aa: CASNVVSPSGPYF
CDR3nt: TGTGCCAGCAACGTCGTATCCCCGAGCGGACCTTACTTC

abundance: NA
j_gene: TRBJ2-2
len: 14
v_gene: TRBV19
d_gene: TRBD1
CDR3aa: CAVRTGANTGELFF
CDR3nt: TGTGCCGTACGGACAGGCGCGAACACCGGGGAGCTGTTTTTT

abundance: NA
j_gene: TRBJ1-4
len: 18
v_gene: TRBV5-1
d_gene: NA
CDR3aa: CASSLGGTLFATNEKLFF
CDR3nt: TGCGCCAGCAGCTTGGGCGGGACGCTCTTTGCAACTAATGAAAAACTGTTTTTT

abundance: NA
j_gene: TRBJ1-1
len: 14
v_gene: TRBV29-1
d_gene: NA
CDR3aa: CSVLPLALNTEAFF
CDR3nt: TGCAGCGTTTTACCTTTAGCATTGAACACTGAAGCTTTCTTT

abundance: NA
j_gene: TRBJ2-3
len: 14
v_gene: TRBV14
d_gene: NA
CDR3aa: CASSLRQGTDTQYF
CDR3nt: TGTGCCAGCAGCCTCCGACAGGGCACAGATACGCAGTATTTT

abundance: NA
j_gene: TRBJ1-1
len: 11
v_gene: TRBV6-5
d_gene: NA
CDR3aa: CASTKGGEAFF
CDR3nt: TGTGCCAGCACCAAAGGGGGTGAAGCTTTCTTT

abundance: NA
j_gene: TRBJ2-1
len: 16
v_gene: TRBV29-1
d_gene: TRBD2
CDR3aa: CSVEPSWTSGINEQFF
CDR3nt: TGCAGCGTTGAACCCTCTTGGACTAGCGGCATCAATGAGCAGTTCTTC

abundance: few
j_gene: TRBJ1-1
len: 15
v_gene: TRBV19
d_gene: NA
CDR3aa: CASSIGRQTPWSAFF
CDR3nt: TGTGCCAGTAGTATAGGCCGACAGACCCCCTGGAGCGCTTTCTTT

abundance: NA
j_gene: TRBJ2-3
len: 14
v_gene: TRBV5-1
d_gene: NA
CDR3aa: CASSLERGSDTQYF
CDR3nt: TGCGCCAGCAGCTTGGAGCGTGGGTCAGATACGCAGTATTTT

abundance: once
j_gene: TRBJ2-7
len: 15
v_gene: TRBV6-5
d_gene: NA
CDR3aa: CASKITGKESYEQYF
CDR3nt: TGTGCCAGCAAGATCACAGGGAAAGAATCCTACGAGCAGTACTTC

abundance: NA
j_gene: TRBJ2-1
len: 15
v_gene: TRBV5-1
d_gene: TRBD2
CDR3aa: CASSLGSGGRNEQFF
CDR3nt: TGCGCCAGCAGCTTGGGGTCGGGAGGGCGGAATGAGCAGTTCTTC

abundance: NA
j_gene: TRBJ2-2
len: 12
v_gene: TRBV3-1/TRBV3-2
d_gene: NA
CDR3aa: CASSSPGGELFF
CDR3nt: TGTGCCAGCAGCTCCCCGGGCGGGGAGCTGTTTTTT

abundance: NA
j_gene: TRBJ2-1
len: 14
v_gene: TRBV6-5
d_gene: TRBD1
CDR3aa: CASRQGAIYNEQFF
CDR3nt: TGTGCCAGCAGACAGGGGGCTATATACAATGAGCAGTTCTTC

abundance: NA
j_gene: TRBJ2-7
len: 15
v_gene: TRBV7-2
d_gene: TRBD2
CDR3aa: CASSQGLAGTYEQYF
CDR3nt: TGTGCCAGCAGCCAGGGACTAGCGGGAACCTACGAGCAGTACTTC